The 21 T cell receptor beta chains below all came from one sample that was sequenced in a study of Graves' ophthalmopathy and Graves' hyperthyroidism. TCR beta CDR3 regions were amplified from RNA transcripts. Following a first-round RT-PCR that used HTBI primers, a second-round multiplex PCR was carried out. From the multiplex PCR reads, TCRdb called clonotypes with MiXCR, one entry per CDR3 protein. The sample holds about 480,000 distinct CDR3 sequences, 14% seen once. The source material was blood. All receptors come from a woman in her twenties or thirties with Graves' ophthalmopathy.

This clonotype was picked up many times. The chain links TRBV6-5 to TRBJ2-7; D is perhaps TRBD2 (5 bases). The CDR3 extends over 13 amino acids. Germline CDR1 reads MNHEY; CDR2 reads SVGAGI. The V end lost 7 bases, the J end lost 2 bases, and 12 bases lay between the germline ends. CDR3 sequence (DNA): TGTGCCAGCACGTATTCGGGAACCTACGAGCAGTACTTC. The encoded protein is CASTYSGTYEQYF.

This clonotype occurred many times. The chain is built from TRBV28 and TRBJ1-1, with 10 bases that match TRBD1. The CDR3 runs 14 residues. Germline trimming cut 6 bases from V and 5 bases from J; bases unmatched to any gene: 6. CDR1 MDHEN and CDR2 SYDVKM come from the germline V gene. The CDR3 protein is CASRTGTGVTEAFF. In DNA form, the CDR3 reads TGTGCCAGCAGAACCGGGACAGGGGTTACTGAAGCTTTCTTT.

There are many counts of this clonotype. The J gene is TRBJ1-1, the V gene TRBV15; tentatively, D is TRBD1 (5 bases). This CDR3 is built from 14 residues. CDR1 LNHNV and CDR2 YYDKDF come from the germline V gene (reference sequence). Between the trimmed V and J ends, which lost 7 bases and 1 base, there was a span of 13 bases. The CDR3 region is CATNPSTGNTEAFF. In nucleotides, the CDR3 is TGTGCCACCAACCCCTCTACAGGGAACACTGAAGCTTTCTTT.

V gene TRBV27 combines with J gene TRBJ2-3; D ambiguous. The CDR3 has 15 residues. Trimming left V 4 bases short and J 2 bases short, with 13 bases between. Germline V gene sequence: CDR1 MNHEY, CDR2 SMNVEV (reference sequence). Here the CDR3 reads CASSSWVRNTDTQYF. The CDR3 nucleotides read TGTGCCAGCAGTTCCTGGGTCCGCAACACAGATACGCAGTATTTT.

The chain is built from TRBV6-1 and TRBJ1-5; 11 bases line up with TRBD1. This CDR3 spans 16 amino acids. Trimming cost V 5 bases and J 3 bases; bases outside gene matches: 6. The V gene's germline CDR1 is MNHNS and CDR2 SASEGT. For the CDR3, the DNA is TGTGCCAGCAGTCGCGAGGACAGGGGGCTCAATCAGCCCCAGCATTTT. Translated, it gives CASSREDRGLNQPQHF.

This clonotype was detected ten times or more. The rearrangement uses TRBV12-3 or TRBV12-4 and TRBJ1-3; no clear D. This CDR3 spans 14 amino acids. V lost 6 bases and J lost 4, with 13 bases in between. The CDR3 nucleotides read TGTGCCAGCAGATGGGTTTCAGGAGGAAACACCATATATTTT. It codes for CASRWVSGGNTIYF.

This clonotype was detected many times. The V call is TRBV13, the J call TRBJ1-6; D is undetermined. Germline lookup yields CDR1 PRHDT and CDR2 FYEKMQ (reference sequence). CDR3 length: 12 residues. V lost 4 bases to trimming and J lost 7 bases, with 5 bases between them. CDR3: CASSSLNSPLHF. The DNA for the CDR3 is TGTGCCAGCAGCTCCCTGAATTCACCCCTCCACTTT.

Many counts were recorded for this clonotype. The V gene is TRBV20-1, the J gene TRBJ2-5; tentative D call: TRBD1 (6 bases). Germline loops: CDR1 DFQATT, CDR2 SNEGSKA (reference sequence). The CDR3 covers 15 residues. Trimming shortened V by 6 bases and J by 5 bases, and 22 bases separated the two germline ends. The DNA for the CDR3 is TGCAGTGCCTCAAGGGGGTCGACTGCACTCGAGACCCAGTACTTC. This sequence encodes CSASRGSTALETQYF.

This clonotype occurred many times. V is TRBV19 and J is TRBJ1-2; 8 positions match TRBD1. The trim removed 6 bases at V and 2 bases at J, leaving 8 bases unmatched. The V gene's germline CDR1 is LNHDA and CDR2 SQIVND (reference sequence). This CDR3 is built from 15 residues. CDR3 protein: CASSRTGTGNYGYTF. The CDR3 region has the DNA TGTGCCAGTAGCCGTACCGGGACAGGAAACTATGGCTACACCTTC.

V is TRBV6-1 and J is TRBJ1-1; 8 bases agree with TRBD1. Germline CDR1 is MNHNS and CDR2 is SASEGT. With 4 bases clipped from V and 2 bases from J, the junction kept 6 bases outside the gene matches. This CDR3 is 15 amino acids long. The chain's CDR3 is CASSVQGAFNTEAFF. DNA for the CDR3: TGTGCCAGCAGTGTTCAGGGGGCTTTCAACACTGAAGCTTTCTTT.

CDR3 amino acids: CASPQVWGPYGYTF. The CDR3 nucleotides are TGTGCCAGCCCTCAAGTCTGGGGGCCCTATGGCTACACCTTC. The V gene is TRBV12-3 or TRBV12-4, the J gene TRBJ1-2; tentatively, D is TRBD1 (6 bases). CDR3 length: 14 residues. The V end lost 8 bases, the J end lost 4 bases, and 17 bases lay between the germline ends.

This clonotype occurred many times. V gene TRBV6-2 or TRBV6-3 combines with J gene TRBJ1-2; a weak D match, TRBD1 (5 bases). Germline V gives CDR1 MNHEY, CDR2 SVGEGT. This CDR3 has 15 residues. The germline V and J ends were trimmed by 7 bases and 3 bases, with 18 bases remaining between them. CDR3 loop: CASTLLSGTHYGYTF. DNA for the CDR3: TGTGCCAGCACCCTCCTGTCCGGGACCCACTATGGCTACACCTTC.

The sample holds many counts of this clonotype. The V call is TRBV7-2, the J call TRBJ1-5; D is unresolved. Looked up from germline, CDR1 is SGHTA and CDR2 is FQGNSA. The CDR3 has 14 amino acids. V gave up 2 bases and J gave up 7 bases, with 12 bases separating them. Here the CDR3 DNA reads TGTGCCAGCAGCTTAAGCCGGGATGGGCAGCCCCAGCATTTT. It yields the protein CASSLSRDGQPQHF.

CDR3: CSARQDLNTEAFF. Written as DNA, the CDR3 is TGCAGTGCTCGACAGGACCTTAACACTGAAGCTTTCTTT. The chain links TRBV20-1 to TRBJ1-1; D may be TRBD1 (6 bases). V lost 5 bases and J lost 2, with 12 bases in between. The CDR3 loop spans 13 amino acids. The germline V gene encodes CDR1 DFQATT and CDR2 SNEGSKA (reference sequence).

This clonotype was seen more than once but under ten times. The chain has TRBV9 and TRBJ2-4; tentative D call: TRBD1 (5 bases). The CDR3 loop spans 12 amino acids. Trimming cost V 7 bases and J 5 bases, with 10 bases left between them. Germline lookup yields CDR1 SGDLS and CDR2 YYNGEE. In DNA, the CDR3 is TGTGCCAGCGGGGCCTCGGAAAACATTCAGTACTTC. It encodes CASGASENIQYF. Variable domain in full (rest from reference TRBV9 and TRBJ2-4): DSGVTQTPKHLITATGQRVTLRCSPRSGDLSVYWYQQSLDQGLQFLIQYYNGEERAKGNILERFSAQQFPDLHSELNLSSLELGDSALYFCASGASENIQYFGAGTRLSVL.

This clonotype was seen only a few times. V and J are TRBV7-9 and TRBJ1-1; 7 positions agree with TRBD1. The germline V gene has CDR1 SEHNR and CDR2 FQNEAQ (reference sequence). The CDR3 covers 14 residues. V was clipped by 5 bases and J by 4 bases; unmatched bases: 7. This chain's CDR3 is CASSPTQGSTEAFF. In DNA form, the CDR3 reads TGTGCCAGCAGCCCGACACAGGGGAGCACTGAAGCTTTCTTT. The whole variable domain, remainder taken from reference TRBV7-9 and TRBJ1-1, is DTGVSQNPRHKITKRGQNVTFRCDPISEHNRLYWYRQTLGQGPEFLTYFQNEAQLEKSRLLSDRFSAERPKGSFSTLEIQRTEQGDSAMYLCASSPTQGSTEAFFGQGTRLTVV.

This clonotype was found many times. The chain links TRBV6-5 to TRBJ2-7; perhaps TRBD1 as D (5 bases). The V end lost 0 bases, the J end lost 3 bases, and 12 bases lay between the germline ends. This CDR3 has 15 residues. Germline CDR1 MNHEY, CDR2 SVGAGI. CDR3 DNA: TGTGCCAGCAGTTACTCGGGGCGGCCCTACTACGAGCAGTACTTC. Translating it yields CASSYSGRPYYEQYF.

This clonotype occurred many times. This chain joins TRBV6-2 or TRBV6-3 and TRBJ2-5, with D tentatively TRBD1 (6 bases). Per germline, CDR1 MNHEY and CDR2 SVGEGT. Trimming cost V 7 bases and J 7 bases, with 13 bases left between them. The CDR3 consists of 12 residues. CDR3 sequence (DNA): TGTGCCAGCACCATGGGACATCCGACCCAGTACTTC. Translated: CASTMGHPTQYF.

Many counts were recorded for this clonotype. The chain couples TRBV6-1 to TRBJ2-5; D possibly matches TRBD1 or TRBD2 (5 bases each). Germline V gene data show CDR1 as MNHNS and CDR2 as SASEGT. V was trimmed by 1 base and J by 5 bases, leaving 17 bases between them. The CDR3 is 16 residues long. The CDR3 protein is CASSEVRGARGETQYF. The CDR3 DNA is TGTGCCAGCAGTGAAGTTCGAGGGGCGCGAGGGGAGACCCAGTACTTC.

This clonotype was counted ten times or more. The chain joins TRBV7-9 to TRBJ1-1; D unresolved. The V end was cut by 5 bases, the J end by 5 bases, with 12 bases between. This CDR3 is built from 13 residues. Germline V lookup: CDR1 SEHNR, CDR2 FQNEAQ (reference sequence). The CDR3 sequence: CASSQMPRTEAFF. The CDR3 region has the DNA TGTGCCAGCAGCCAGATGCCTAGGACTGAAGCTTTCTTT.

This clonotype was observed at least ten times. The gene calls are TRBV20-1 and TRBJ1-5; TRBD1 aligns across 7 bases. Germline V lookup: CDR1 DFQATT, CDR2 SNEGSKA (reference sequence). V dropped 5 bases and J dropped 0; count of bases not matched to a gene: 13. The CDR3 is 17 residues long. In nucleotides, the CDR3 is TGCAGTGCTTTCCCCGGGACAGAGATTATTAGCAATCAGCCCCAGCATTTT. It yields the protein CSAFPGTEIISNQPQHF.